This TCR beta chain derives from a study of PD-1 blockade in mismatch repair-deficient tumors (dated by TCRdb to between 2016 and 2019). About the investigation overall: Between September 2013 and 2016, more than 75 consecutive patients with 12 mismatch repair-deficient cancer types, all previously treated and progressing, were enrolled in the trial. Deep sequencing of TCR CDR3 regions was used to track tumor-associated T cell clones in peripheral blood of patients responding to PD-1 blockade. The paper as a whole reports these results and caveats: Rapid expansion after pembrolizumab followed by contraction, generally before radiologic responses, was shown by tumor-resident clones, which were often undetectable in blood before treatment.

The CDR3 numbers 12 residues from cysteine through phenylalanine. Only the CDR3 part of the read is kept: 36 bases, read in frame from the first base. V is pared back by 1 base and J by 6 bases, with 6 bases lying between the germline termini. CDR1 and CDR2 were assigned from the germline V gene as SGHDN and FVKESK. To prepare the library, the immunoSEQ multiplex PCR assay was applied. TCRdb limited this immuneACCESS table to in-frame rearrangements with V and J called. A share of clones is missing; checked studies link under half to unresolved V genes, and the rest is unexplained. This sample gives 38,000 or so clones in total; 70% to 90% of them show up just once. The ten largest clonotypes hold approximately 3.9% of the sample. For each enrolled patient, mismatch repair deficiency was established using either polymerase chain reaction or immunohistochemistry. TCR sequencing was performed for three patients who responded to pembrolizumab therapy. The phase II trial prospectively tested pembrolizumab PD-1 blockade in advanced mismatch repair-deficient cancers regardless of tissue of origin. Serial peripheral blood T cell samples were collected before and at multiple times after starting PD-1 blockade. The timing of each blood sample was reported as weeks after the first dose of pembrolizumab.

For this clone: Its antigen is unknown. One base away there is no much larger clone; base qualities are not given.

The chain links TRBV14 with TRBJ2-5; no confident D gene assignment can be made. The receptor comes from an adult with mismatch repair-deficient cancer. The sequenced sample was peripheral blood, obtained 75 to 85 weeks after starting pembrolizumab. The CDR3 region reads CASSQAVKTQYF. The bases are TGTGCCAGCAGCCAAGCAGTCAAGACCCAGTACTTC.